This T cell receptor (beta chain) came from a study of shared clonotypes between healthy human individuals. Germline V gives CDR1 MDHEN, CDR2 SYDVKM. V was clipped by 5 bases and J by 0 bases, with 5 bases between them. The CDR3 spans 12 residues. Method: immunoSEQ multiplex PCR; TCRdb's copy keeps in-frame clones and lacks some. The sample contains under 200,000 clones, about 93% of which appear only once. Donors comprised only Caucasian adults living in Nashville, Tennessee. About this clone itself: Other DNA sequences within the sample encode an identical CDR3.

This sequence joins TRBV28 and TRBJ2-7; D unresolved. The clonotype was recovered from a woman between 25 and 40 years old in good health. Sequences were obtained from naive CD4+ T cells sorted from blood. Subset given: CD45RA+ positively selected. The CDR3 reads CASSLDSYEQYF. The CDR3, as DNA: TGTGCCAGCAGTCTCGACTCCTACGAGCAGTACTTC. The full variable domain, its missing parts supplied by reference TRBV28 and TRBJ2-7, is DVKVTQSSRYLVKRTGEKVFLECVQDMDHENMFWYRQDPGLGLRLIYFSYDVKMKEKGDIPEGYSVSREKKERFSLILESASTNQTSMYLCASSLDSYEQYFGPGTRLTVT.